This TCR beta chain was sequenced for a study of cytomegalovirus exposure and HLA in healthy donors. A multiplex PCR was run with 60 Vbeta primers and 13 Jbeta primers. Sequencing was performed with immunoSEQ multiplex PCR; in TCRdb, only in-frame clones are kept and a portion is missing. The data hold 200,000 or so clones, with around 87% observed a single time. V lost 6 bases to trimming and J lost 4 bases, with 33 bases between them. Looked up from germline, CDR1 is SQVTM and CDR2 is ANQGSEA. This CDR3 region has 19 residues. This clonotype originated in a man younger than 45 in good health and CMV-seronegative. The specimen was PBMCs. The V call is TRBV29-1, the J call TRBJ1-2, with D perhaps TRBD1 (6 bases). For the CDR3, the DNA is TGCAGCGTGGTGGCAATTACAGGGCCTCCAAATGCTCAGTTCTATGGCTACACCTTC. It encodes CSVVAITGPPNAQFYGYTF.